The 26 T cell receptor beta chains below all came from one sample that was sequenced in a study of cytomegalovirus exposure and HLA in healthy donors. The PCR was carried out with 60 Vbeta primers and 13 Jbeta primers. Generated by immunoSEQ multiplex PCR, the TCRdb table keeps only in-frame clones and is missing some. The data show about 140,000 clones, about 79% seen once. Material: PBMCs. Receptors were obtained from a man aged 35 to 55 in good health and CMV-seropositive.

This clone came up a few times. The chain is built from TRBV7-2 and TRBJ1-1; D perhaps matches TRBD1 (6 bases). The CDR3 is 14 amino acids. V was shortened by 4 bases and J by 5 bases, with 14 bases between the two germline ends. In germline, CDR1 is SGHTA, CDR2 FQGNSA. Written as DNA, the CDR3 is TGTGCCAGCAGCTCCAACAGGGTTGGGACTGAAGCTTTCTTT. It yields the protein CASSSNRVGTEAFF.

The rearrangement joins TRBV11-2 to TRBJ1-5; 11 positions match TRBD1. There are 16 residues in the CDR3. Germline assignment: CDR1 SGHAT and CDR2 FQNNGV. The junction had 3 bases not matched to a gene; V was cut back by 3 bases and J by 2 bases. CDR3 sequence: CASSFGTGGGNQPQHF. In DNA form, the CDR3 reads TGTGCCAGCAGCTTCGGGACAGGGGGAGGCAATCAGCCCCAGCATTTT.

The rearrangement uses TRBV19 and TRBJ2-5, with 8 bases aligning to TRBD1. Germline V gene lookup returns CDR1 LNHDA and CDR2 SQIVND (reference sequence). This CDR3 has 15 residues. V dropped 1 base and J dropped 4; count of bases not matched to a gene: 5. The CDR3 bases are TGTGCCAGTAGTATAGTGGACAGGGTAGGAGAGACCCAGTACTTC. Its protein product is CASSIVDRVGETQYF.

The gene calls are TRBV5-5 and TRBJ1-6; D perhaps matches TRBD1 (6 bases). V shed 5 bases and J shed 6 bases, with 12 bases lying between them. Germline assignment: CDR1 SGHKS and CDR2 YYEKEE (reference sequence). CDR3 size: 14 residues. The chain's CDR3 is CASRRGQSNSPLHF. The CDR3 DNA reads as TGTGCCAGCAGGCGCGGACAGAGTAATTCACCCCTCCACTTT.

V usage is TRBV9 and J usage is TRBJ2-5; D is ambiguous. The end of the DNA aligns better with TRBJ2-7, so the J call may be wrong. Germline V gene sequence: CDR1 SGDLS, CDR2 YYNGEE. The CDR3 length is 14 residues. The CDR3, as DNA: TGTGCCAGCAGCGTAGTGAGTTCCCCAGGCGAGCAGTACTTC. Amino acid sequence: CASSVVSSPGEQYF.

The chain has TRBV10-3 and TRBJ2-7; D not resolved. Trimming removed 3 bases at V and 2 bases at J, with 5 bases between. CDR1 and CDR2 from the germline V gene are ENHRY and SYGVKD. This CDR3 spans 12 amino acids. CDR3: CAISEGAYEQYF. Here the CDR3 DNA reads TGTGCCATCAGTGAAGGAGCCTACGAGCAGTACTTC.

This clone was seen just once. The rearrangement joins TRBV6-5 to TRBJ1-4; D unclear. V lost 0 bases to trimming and J lost 7 bases, with 12 bases between them. This CDR3 region has 15 residues. Germline V lookup: CDR1 MNHEY, CDR2 SVGAGI. The CDR3 DNA is TGTGCCAGCAGTTACTCCGTCCCCCCGGTTGAAAAACTGTTTTTT. It codes for CASSYSVPPVEKLFF.

The V and J genes are TRBV5-4 and TRBJ2-5; 9 bases map to TRBD1. Germline CDR1 and CDR2: SGHNT and YYREEE (reference sequence). This CDR3 has 15 amino acids. Trimming removed 1 base from V and 1 base from J; junction bases left unmatched: 2. The CDR3 nucleotides are TGTGCCAGCAGCTTGCTACAGGGGGCCCAAGAGACCCAGTACTTC. The encoded protein is CASSLLQGAQETQYF.

The V gene is TRBV5-1, the J gene TRBJ2-2, with TRBD1 matching 8 bases. This CDR3 spans 15 amino acids. CDR1 is SGHRS, CDR2 YFSETQ, per germline. With 6 bases clipped from V and 2 bases from J, the junction kept 6 bases outside the gene matches. The CDR3 nucleotides read TGCGCCAGCACCTCGACAGGGGCAAACACCGGGGAGCTGTTTTTT. It encodes CASTSTGANTGELFF.

This clone was seen just once. In DNA form, the CDR3 reads TGTGCCAGCAGCTTAGCGTTAGAGGGACAGGGGAAAGCTTTCTTT. It yields the protein CASSLALEGQGKAFF. The chain combines TRBV7-2 with TRBJ1-1, with 10 bases matching TRBD1. The CDR3 contains 15 residues. V lost 0 bases to trimming and J lost 9 bases; unmatched junction nucleotides: 7. Germline CDR1 SGHTA, CDR2 FQGNSA.

This chain links TRBV5-4 with TRBJ2-7; 8 nucleotides align to TRBD2. CDR3 length: 18 amino acids. V lost 0 bases to trimming and J lost 1 base; unmatched junction nucleotides: 12. The V gene's germline CDR1 is SGHNT and CDR2 YYREEE (reference sequence). The CDR3 reads CASSLGVWASGSSYEQYF. The CDR3 region has the DNA TGTGCCAGCAGCTTGGGTGTTTGGGCTAGCGGGTCGTCCTACGAGCAGTACTTC. Complete variable domain (other parts from reference TRBV5-4 and TRBJ2-7): ETGVTQSPTHLIKTRGQQVTLRCSSQSGHNTVSWYQQALGQGPQFIFQYYREEENGRGNFPPRFSGLQFPNYSSELNVNALELDDSALYLCASSLGVWASGSSYEQYFGPGTRLTVT.

This clone was seen a single time. V usage is TRBV6-5 and J usage is TRBJ2-7, with 7 bases that match TRBD1. Trimming at V came to 6 bases and at J to 4 bases, leaving 3 bases not matched to a gene. Germline CDR1 and CDR2: MNHEY and SVGAGI. This CDR3 has 12 amino acids. DNA for the CDR3: TGTGCCAGCAGCCGGGACAGATACGAGCAGTACTTC. Protein: CASSRDRYEQYF.

The V and J genes are TRBV7-8 and TRBJ2-7; TRBD2 agrees at 9 bases. V trimming: 1 base; J trimming: 5 bases; junction bases outside the gene matches: 9. The V gene's germline CDR1 is SGHVS and CDR2 FQNEAQ. CDR3 length equals 16 residues. CDR3 nucleotide sequence: TGTGCCAGCAGCTTAGGGAGGGGCGGGGGGGGTGACGAGCAGTACTTC. The encoded protein is CASSLGRGGGGDEQYF. The full variable domain, completed using reference TRBV7-8 and TRBJ2-7, is GAGVSQSPRYKVAKRGQDVALRCDPISGHVSLFWYQQALGQGPEFLTYFQNEAQLDKSGLPSDRFFAERPEGSVSTLKIQRTQQEDSAVYLCASSLGRGGGGDEQYFGPGTRLTVT.

The rearrangement uses TRBV9 and TRBJ2-5, with 10 positions matching TRBD1. CDR3 size: 16 residues. Per the germline V gene, CDR1 is SGDLS and CDR2 is YYNGEE. Trimming at V came to 4 bases and at J to 0 bases, leaving 6 bases not matched to a gene. CDR3: CASSSRTGGYQETQYF. For the CDR3, the DNA is TGTGCCAGCAGCTCCCGGACAGGGGGGTACCAAGAGACCCAGTACTTC.

The chain combines TRBV6-5 with TRBJ2-7; 8 nucleotides agree with TRBD2. The CDR3 extends over 14 amino acids. From germline, CDR1 is MNHEY and CDR2 SVGAGI. Trimming took 5 bases from V and 3 from J; bases not matched to a gene: 6. In DNA, the CDR3 is TGTGCCAGCAGTAACCAGCGGGAGCTCTACGAGCAGTACTTC. Amino acid sequence: CASSNQRELYEQYF.

This chain joins TRBV7-8 and TRBJ2-5; no reliable D call. CDR1 and CDR2 from the germline V gene are SGHVS and FQNEAQ. V was clipped by 1 base and J by 11 bases, with 17 bases between them. The CDR3 is made up of 14 amino acids. The CDR3 region is CASSLGPGPREQYF. CDR3 coding DNA: TGTGCCAGCAGCTTAGGCCCGGGTCCCCGAGAGCAGTACTTC.

This clone has more than one count but fewer than ten. The rearrangement links TRBV21-1 to TRBJ2-5; the D segment call TRBD2 is taken from the table without a DNA check. TRBV21-1 is a pseudogene segment. The CDR3 is 12 amino acids. CDR3 in amino acids: CASSLIGETQYF. The CDR3 nucleotides are TGTGCCAGCAGCTTGATCGGAGAGACCCAGTACTTC.

This clone showed up just once. The chain links TRBV6-1 to TRBJ2-1, with 9 bases lining up with TRBD1. CDR3 length: 15 residues. Germline V gives CDR1 MNHNS, CDR2 SASEGT. The junction had 9 bases not matched to a gene; V was cut back by 4 bases and J by 8 bases. In DNA, the CDR3 is TGTGCCAGCAGTGGAGACAGGGGGATGAGACATGAGCAGTTCTTC. This encodes CASSGDRGMRHEQFF.

The chain couples TRBV7-2 to TRBJ2-3, with TRBD1 identical over 8 bases. V lost 8 bases and J lost 2; bases outside the gene matches: 6. CDR1 is SGHTA and CDR2 is FQGNSA in the germline V gene. The CDR3 totals 14 residues. The CDR3 DNA reads TGTGCCAGCGTCCGGGACAGGTACACAGATACGCAGTATTTT. Protein: CASVRDRYTDTQYF.

V and J are TRBV19 and TRBJ2-1; TRBD2 matches at 8 bases. The germline gives CDR1 LNHDA, CDR2 SQIVND (reference sequence). J was trimmed by 6 bases and V by 6 bases; bases with no gene match: 1. The CDR3 sequence is 12 residues long. CDR3: CASSRGGNEQFF. The CDR3 DNA reads TGTGCCAGTAGCCGGGGGGGCAATGAGCAGTTCTTC.

This clone turned up a few times. V and J are TRBV10-3 and TRBJ2-5; 8 bases are a match to TRBD1. The V segment lost 5 bases and the J segment 4 bases; nucleotides outside the gene matches: 6. CDR3 length: 14 residues. CDR1 ENHRY and CDR2 SYGVKD come from the germline V gene. The DNA for the CDR3 is TGTGCCATCAGTCCCGACAGGGGAATAGAGACCCAGTACTTC. Encoded protein: CAISPDRGIETQYF.

This clone has just one count. The gene calls are TRBV2 and TRBJ1-2; no clear D. From germline, CDR1 is SNHLY and CDR2 FYNNEI. Trimming shortened V by 2 bases and J by 1 base, and 8 bases separated the two germline ends. The length of the CDR3 is 14 residues. CDR3 sequence: CASSEIALNYGYTF. DNA for the CDR3: TGTGCCAGCAGTGAAATAGCACTTAACTATGGCTACACCTTC.

This clone was seen just once. V and J are TRBV7-9 and TRBJ1-1; unclear D gene. Trimming took off 5 bases at V and 1 base at J, with 11 bases between the two ends. In germline, CDR1 is SEHNR, CDR2 FQNEAQ (reference sequence). The CDR3 covers 14 residues. CDR3 region: CASSGATGNTEAFF. In DNA form, the CDR3 reads TGTGCCAGCAGCGGAGCAACGGGGAACACTGAAGCTTTCTTT. Based on the CDR3 plus reference TRBV7-9 and TRBJ1-1, the full variable domain is DTGVSQNPRHKITKRGQNVTFRCDPISEHNRLYWYRQTLGQGPEFLTYFQNEAQLEKSRLLSDRFSAERPKGSFSTLEIQRTEQGDSAMYLCASSGATGNTEAFFGQGTRLTVV.

This chain joins TRBV19 and TRBJ1-1; D remains unclear. In germline, CDR1 is LNHDA, CDR2 SQIVND (reference sequence). The CDR3 length is 15 residues. The V and J ends lost 5 bases and 5 bases respectively, with 18 bases between them. The CDR3 is CASSPDVVWATEAFF. The CDR3 coding sequence is TGTGCCAGTAGTCCAGACGTCGTATGGGCGACTGAAGCTTTCTTT.

This rearrangement joins TRBV5-1 to TRBJ2-7, with TRBD1 identical over 9 bases. Per the germline V gene, CDR1 is SGHRS and CDR2 is YFSETQ. The CDR3 is made up of 14 amino acids. J gave up 4 bases and V 4 bases, and 6 bases lay outside the gene matches. In DNA, the CDR3 is TGCGCCAGCAGCATTCGGACAGGGGAATACGAGCAGTACTTC. This gives the protein CASSIRTGEYEQYF.

The genes are TRBV27 and TRBJ1-3; perhaps TRBD1 as D (6 bases). The length of the CDR3 is 14 residues. The V end lost 4 bases, the J end lost 4 bases, and 11 bases lay between the germline ends. The germline CDR1 and CDR2 sequences are MNHEY and SMNVEV (reference sequence). The CDR3 is CASSYSGAGNTIYF. The CDR3 bases are TGTGCCAGCAGTTACTCAGGGGCGGGAAACACCATATATTTT.